The present TCR beta chain was sequenced within a study of T cells after yellow fever vaccination (dated by TCRdb to 2018 to 2020). Study-wide context: The SMART-Seq v4 Ultra Low Input RNA kit was used to prepare libraries from fractions with low cell numbers. To track T-cell clones before and after primary and booster YFV17D yellow fever vaccination, bulk TCR alpha and beta repertoires were sequenced longitudinally. Two healthy male donors, one aged 18 to 30 and one aged 30 to 40 years, were included in the cohort. Blood was collected at multiple timepoints before and after primary and secondary immunization, and bulk PBMC replicates and cell subsets were isolated.

As encoded in the germline V gene (reference sequence), CDR1 is MNHEY while CDR2 is SMNVEV. The trim is 1 base for V and 6 bases for J, with a gap of 10 bases between the germline ends. The CDR3 holds 15 amino acids from the cysteine to the phenylalanine. Of the read, only the CDR3 DNA is kept; its 45 bases are in frame from base 1. Synthesis of TCR cDNA relied on 5'RACE template switching, a step that introduced a universal primer site along with unique molecular identifiers. Priming for cDNA synthesis came from both the TCR alpha and TCR beta constant segments. Libraries were amplified in two PCR steps, with sample barcodes and sequencing adapters added in the second step. Sequencing of libraries was performed on Illumina HiSeq 2500 (2x100 bp) or NovaSeq (2x150 bp). Processing in the source paper ran as follows. Demultiplexing of reads and collapsing into UMI consensus sequences were performed with MIGEC, and V(D)J alignment was carried out with MiXCR. Clonotypes responding to the vaccine were identified with edgeR on replicate PBMC samples, with the criteria of FDR below 0.01 and a log2 fold change above 5 up to day 15. Each bulk clonotype was labeled CD4 or CD8 based on which sequenced repertoire, CD4 or CD8, contained the clonotype at higher abundance. TCRdb's own reprocessing of the public reads used fastp at Q25 and MiXCR and kept productive beta chains. Rows are combined by CDR3 protein, so each entry shows the most common genes and DNA. For this entry, the V and J calls and clone size follow TCRdb and not the study's own pipeline. The sample has some 600,000 distinct CDR3 sequences on record, 17% of them singletons. 15% to 20% of the sample rests with the top ten.

Study-wide conclusions, independent of this receptor: Because abundant contaminating clonotypes from the bulk population could be contained in FACS-sorted repertoires, computational filtering was required. The secondary T-cell response was weaker than the primary response but faster, peaking on day 5 instead of day 15. Most clones expanded after primary vaccination (almost 98% of CD4 and approximately 90% of CD8) were re-detected after the booster, suggesting that broad memory maintenance occurred. A small fraction of clonotypes showed up in both the CD4 and CD8 compartments, probably as a result of convergent recombination. Because only two donors were included in the study, the extent to which the findings can be generalized is limited.

The meaning of the sample's treatment or condition label: live attenuated yellow fever vaccine strain. Two biological replicates of bulk PBMCs were collected at each blood-draw timepoint. PBMCs were isolated from peripheral blood using a standard Ficoll-Paque protocol. RNA was extracted with TriZol from bulk PBMCs, CD4 and CD8 fractions, and dextramer-positive and dextramer-negative fractions. This clonotype was found many times. It lacks a known antigen. It has no much larger one-base neighbor in the sample; base qualities were not kept. The clonotype originates from a man between 18 and 35 years old who received the YFV17D yellow fever vaccine. The sample in question was PBMCs, obtained about 5 days after the first yellow fever vaccination. The chain employs TRBV27 and TRBJ1-6; the D gene cannot be resolved reliably. The sequence in DNA is TGTGCCAGCAGTTTATTGGGGTTCTCTAATTCACCCCTCCACTTT. Its protein product is CASSLLGFSNSPLHF.